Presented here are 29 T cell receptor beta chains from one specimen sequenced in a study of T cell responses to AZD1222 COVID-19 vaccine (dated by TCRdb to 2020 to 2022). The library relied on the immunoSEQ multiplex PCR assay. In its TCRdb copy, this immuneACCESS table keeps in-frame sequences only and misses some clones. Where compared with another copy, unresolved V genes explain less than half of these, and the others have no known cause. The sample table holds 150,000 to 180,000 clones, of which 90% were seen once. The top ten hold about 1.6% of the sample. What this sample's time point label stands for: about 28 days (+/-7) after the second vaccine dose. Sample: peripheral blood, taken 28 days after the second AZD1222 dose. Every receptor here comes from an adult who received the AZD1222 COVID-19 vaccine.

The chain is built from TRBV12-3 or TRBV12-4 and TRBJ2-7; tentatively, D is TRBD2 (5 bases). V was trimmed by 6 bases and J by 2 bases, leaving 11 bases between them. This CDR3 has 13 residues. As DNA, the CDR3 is TGTGCCAGCAGGCGCACTAGTGCCTACGAGCAGTACTTC. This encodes CASRRTSAYEQYF.

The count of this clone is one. CDR3 sequence: CASSPPGGTEAFF. The CDR3 nucleotides are TGTGCCAGCAGCCCTCCGGGAGGCACTGAAGCTTTCTTT. The rearrangement uses TRBV7-3 and TRBJ1-1; no clear D. Germline values: CDR1 SGHTA, CDR2 FQGTGA. Trimming took off 5 bases at V and 4 bases at J, with 11 bases between the two ends. CDR3 length: 13 amino acids.

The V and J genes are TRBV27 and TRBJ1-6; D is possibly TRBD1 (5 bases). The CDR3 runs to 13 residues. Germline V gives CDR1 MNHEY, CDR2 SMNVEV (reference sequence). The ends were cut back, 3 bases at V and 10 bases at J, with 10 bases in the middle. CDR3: CASSFQGPSPLHF. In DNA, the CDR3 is TGTGCCAGCAGTTTCCAGGGACCGTCACCCCTCCACTTT.

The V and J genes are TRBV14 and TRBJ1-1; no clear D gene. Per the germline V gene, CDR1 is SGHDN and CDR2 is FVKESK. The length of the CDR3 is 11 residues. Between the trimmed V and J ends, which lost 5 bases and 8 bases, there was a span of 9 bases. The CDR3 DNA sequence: TGTGCCAGCAGCGGCTACAGAGAAGCTTTCTTT. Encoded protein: CASSGYREAFF.

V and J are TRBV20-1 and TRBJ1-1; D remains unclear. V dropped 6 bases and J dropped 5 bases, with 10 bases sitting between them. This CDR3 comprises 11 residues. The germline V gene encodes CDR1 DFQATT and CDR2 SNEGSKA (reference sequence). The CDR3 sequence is CSAPRSTEAFF. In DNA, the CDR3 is TGCAGTGCCCCGAGGAGTACTGAAGCTTTCTTT.

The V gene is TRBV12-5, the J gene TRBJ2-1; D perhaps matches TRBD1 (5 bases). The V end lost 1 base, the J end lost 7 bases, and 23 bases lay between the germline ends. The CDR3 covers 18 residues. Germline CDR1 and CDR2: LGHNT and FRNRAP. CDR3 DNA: TGTGCTAGTGGTTTGGGACCCAAGGACAACCAGTTAGGGAATGAGCAGTTCTTC. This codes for CASGLGPKDNQLGNEQFF.

CDR3 nucleotide sequence: TGTGCCAGTAGTATGAAGGTACACAATCAGCCCCAGCATTTT. Protein: CASSMKVHNQPQHF. The chain employs TRBV19 and TRBJ1-5; D unresolved. The germline V gene encodes CDR1 LNHDA and CDR2 SQIVND (reference sequence). V was pared by 3 bases and J by 3 bases, with 9 bases between. CDR3 length: 14 residues. Together with reference TRBV19 and TRBJ1-5, the CDR3 gives the full variable domain: DGGITQSPKYLFRKEGQNVTLSCEQNLNHDAMYWYRQDPGQGLRLIYYSQIVNDFQKGDIAEGYSVSREKKESFPLTVTSAQKNPTAFYLCASSMKVHNQPQHFGDGTRLSIL.

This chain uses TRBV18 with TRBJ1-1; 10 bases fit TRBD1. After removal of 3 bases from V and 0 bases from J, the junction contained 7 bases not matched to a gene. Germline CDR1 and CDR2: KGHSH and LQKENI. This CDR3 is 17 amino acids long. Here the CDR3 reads CASSPGQGPEMNTEAFF. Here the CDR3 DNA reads TGTGCCAGCTCACCGGGACAGGGGCCAGAGATGAACACTGAAGCTTTCTTT.

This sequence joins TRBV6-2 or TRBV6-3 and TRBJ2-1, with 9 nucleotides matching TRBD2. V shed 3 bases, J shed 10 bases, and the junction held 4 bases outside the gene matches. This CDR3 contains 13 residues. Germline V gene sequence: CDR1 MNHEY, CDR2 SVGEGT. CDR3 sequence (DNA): TGTGCCAGCAGTTATCTAGCGGGACGCGAGCAGTTCTTC. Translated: CASSYLAGREQFF.

The CDR3 is CASSLGSEKLFF. CDR3 nucleotides: TGCGCCAGCAGCTTAGGATCCGAAAAACTGTTTTTT. V usage is TRBV5-1 and J usage is TRBJ1-4; no clear D. The CDR3 sequence is 12 residues long. V was shortened by 2 bases and J by 8 bases, with 7 bases between the two germline ends. Germline V gene data show CDR1 as SGHRS and CDR2 as YFSETQ.

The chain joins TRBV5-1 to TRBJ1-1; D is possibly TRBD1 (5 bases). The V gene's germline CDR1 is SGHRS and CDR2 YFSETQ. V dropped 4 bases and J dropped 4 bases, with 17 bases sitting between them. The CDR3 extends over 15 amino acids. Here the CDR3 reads CASSPGTHRGTEAFF. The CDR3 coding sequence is TGCGCCAGCAGCCCAGGGACCCACCGGGGCACTGAAGCTTTCTTT.

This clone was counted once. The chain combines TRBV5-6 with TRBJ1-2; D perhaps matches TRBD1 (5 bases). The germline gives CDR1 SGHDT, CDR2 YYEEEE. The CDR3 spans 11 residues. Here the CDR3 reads CASKRGSGYTF. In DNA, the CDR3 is TGTGCTTCAAAGAGGGGCTCCGGCTACACCTTC.

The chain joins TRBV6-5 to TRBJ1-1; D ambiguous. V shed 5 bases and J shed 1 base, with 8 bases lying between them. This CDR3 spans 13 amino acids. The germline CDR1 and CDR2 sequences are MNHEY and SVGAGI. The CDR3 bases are TGTGCCAGCAGTCTCCTCAAGAACACTGAAGCTTTCTTT. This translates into CASSLLKNTEAFF.

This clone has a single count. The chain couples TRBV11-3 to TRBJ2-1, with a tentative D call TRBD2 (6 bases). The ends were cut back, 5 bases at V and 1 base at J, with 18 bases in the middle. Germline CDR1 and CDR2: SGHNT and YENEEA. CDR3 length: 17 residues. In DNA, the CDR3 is TGTGCCAGCAGCGGGGGAGGTAGCGGCCGATCCTACAATGAGCAGTTCTTC. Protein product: CASSGGGSGRSYNEQFF.

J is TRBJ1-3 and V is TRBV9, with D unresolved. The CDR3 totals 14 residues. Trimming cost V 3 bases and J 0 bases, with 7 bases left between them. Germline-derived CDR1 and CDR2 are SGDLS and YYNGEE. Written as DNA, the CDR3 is TGTGCCAGCAGCGACGTGAGCTCTGGAAACACCATATATTTT. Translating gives CASSDVSSGNTIYF.

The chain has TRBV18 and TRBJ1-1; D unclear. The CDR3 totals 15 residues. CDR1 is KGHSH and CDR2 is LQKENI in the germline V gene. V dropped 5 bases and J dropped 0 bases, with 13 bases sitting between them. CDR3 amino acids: CASSAYTVMNTEAFF. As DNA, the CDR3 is TGTGCCAGCTCAGCCTACACAGTTATGAACACTGAAGCTTTCTTT.

The CDR3 sequence: CASSSRQGDTEAFF. The DNA for the CDR3 is TGTGCCAGCAGCTCCCGACAAGGAGACACTGAAGCTTTCTTT. The chain is built from TRBV7-9 and TRBJ1-1; D uncertain. Germline CDR1 reads SEHNR; CDR2 reads FQNEAQ (reference sequence). The V end lost 4 bases, the J end lost 3 bases, and 12 bases lay between the germline ends. This CDR3 has 14 amino acids.

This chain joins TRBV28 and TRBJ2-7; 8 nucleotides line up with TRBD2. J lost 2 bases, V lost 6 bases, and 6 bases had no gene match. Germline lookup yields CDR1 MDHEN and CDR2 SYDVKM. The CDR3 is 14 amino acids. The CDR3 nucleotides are TGTGCCAGCAGGTCGGCGGGAGGCACCTACGAGCAGTACTTC. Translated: CASRSAGGTYEQYF.

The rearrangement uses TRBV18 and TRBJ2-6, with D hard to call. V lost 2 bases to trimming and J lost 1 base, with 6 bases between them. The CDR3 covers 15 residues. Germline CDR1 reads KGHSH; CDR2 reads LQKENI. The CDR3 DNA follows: TGTGCCAGCTCACCAAAGATATCTGGGGCCAACGTCCTGACTTTC. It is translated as CASSPKISGANVLTF.

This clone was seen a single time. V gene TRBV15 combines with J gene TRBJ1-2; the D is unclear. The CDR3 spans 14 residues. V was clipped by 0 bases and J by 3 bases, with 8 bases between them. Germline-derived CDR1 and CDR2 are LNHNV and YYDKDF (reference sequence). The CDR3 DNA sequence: TGTGCCACCAGCAGAGAAGCGGTTTACTATGGCTACACCTTC. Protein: CATSREAVYYGYTF. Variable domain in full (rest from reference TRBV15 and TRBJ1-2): DAMVIQNPRYQVTQFGKPVTLSCSQTLNHNVMYWYQQKSSQAPKLLFHYYDKDFNNEADTPDNFQSRRPNTSFCFLDIRSPGLGDTAMYLCATSREAVYYGYTFGSGTRLTVV.

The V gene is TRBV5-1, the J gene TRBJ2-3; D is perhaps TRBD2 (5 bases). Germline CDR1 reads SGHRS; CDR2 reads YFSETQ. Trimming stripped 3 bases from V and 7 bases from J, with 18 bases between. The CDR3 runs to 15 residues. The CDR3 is CASSSEGTEAYTQYF. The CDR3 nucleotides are TGCGCCAGCAGCTCCGAGGGAACCGAGGCGTATACGCAGTATTTT.

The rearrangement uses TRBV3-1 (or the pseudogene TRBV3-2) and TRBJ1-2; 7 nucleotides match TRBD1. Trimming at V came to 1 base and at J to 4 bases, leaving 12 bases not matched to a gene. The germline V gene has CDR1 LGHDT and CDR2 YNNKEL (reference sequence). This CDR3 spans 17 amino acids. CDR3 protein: CASSQVPGGAPSYGYTF. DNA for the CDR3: TGTGCCAGCAGCCAAGTACCAGGGGGAGCCCCTAGCTATGGCTACACCTTC.

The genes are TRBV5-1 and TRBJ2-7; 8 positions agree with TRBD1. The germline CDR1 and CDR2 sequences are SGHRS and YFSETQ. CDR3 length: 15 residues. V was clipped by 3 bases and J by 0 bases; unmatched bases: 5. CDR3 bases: TGCGCCAGCAGCTCGACAGGGACAGGCTCCTACGAGCAGTACTTC. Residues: CASSSTGTGSYEQYF. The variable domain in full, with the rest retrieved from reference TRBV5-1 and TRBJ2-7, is KAGVTQTPRYLIKTRGQQVTLSCSPISGHRSVSWYQQTPGQGLQFLFEYFSETQRNKGNFPGRFSGRQFSNSRSEMNVSTLELGDSALYLCASSSTGTGSYEQYFGPGTRLTVT.

The CDR3, as DNA: TGTGCCTGGATCCCCAAGACAGGGTTCATCTCACCCCTCCACTTT. Translated: CAWIPKTGFISPLHF. The chain joins TRBV30 to TRBJ1-6; the match to TRBD1 covers 7 bases. V shed 4 bases, J shed 10 bases, and the junction held 13 bases outside the gene matches. CDR3 length: 15 residues. Germline-derived CDR1 and CDR2 are GTSNPN and SVGIG (reference sequence).

The CDR3 region is CASSYGRYNEQFF. Written as DNA, the CDR3 is TGTGCCAGCAGTTACGGGAGGTACAATGAGCAGTTCTTC. The chain couples TRBV6-2 or TRBV6-3 to TRBJ2-1, with a tentative D call TRBD2 (6 bases). The V gene's germline CDR1 is MNHEY and CDR2 SVGEGT. Trimming removed 2 bases from V and 4 bases from J, with 6 bases in between. The CDR3 consists of 13 residues.

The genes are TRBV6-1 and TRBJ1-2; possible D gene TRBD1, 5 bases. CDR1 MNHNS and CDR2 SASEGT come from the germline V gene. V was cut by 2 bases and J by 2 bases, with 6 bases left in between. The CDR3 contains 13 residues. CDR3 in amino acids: CASSEWGNYGYTF. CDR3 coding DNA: TGTGCCAGCAGTGAATGGGGGAACTATGGCTACACCTTC.

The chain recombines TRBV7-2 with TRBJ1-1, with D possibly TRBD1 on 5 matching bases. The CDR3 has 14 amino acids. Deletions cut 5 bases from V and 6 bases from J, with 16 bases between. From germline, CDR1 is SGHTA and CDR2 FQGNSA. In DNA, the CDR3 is TGTGCCAGCAGCCCCGAGCAGGGTATACCTGAAGCTTTCTTT. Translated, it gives CASSPEQGIPEAFF.

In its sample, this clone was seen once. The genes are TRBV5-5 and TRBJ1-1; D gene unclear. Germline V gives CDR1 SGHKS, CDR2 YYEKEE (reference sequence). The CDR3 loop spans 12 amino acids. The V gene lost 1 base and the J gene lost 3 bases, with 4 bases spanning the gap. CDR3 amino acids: CASSLFYTEAFF. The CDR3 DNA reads TGTGCCAGCAGCTTGTTTTACACTGAAGCTTTCTTT.

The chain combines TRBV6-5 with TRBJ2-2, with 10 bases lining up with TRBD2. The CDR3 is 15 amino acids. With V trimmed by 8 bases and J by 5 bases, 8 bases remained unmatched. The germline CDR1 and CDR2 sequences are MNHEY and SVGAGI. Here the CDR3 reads CASSERGGTTGELFF. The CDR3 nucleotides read TGTGCCAGCTCAGAGCGGGGGGGAACGACCGGGGAGCTGTTTTTT.